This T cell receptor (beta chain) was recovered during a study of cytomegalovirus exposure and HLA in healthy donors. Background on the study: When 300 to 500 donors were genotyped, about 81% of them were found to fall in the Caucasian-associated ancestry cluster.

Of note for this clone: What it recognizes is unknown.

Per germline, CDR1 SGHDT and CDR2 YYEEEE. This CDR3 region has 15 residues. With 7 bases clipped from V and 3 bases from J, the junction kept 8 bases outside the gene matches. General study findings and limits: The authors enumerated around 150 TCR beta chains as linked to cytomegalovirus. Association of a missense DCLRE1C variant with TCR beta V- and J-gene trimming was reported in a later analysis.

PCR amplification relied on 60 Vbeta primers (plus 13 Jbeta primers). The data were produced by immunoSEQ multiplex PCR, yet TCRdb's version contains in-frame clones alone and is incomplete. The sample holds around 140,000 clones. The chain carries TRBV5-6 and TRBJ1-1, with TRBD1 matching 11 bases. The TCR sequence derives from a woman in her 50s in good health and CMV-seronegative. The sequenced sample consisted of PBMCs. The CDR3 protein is CASGTDRGLHTEAFF. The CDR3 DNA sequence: TGTGCCAGCGGAACGGACAGGGGGCTCCACACTGAAGCTTTCTTT. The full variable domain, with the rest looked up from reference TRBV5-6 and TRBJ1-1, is DAGVTQSPTHLIKTRGQQVTLRCSPKSGHDTVSWYQQALGQGPQFIFQYYEEEERQRGNFPDRFSGHQFPNYSSELNVNALLLGDSALYLCASGTDRGLHTEAFFGQGTRLTVV.